This is a list of T cell receptor beta chains from one sample in a study of beta chain features in type 1 diabetes. Repertoires were generated with immunoSEQ multiplex PCR, while TCRdb's copy carries only in-frame clones and drops some. This sample yields 300,000 to 350,000 clones, of which around 20% are seen a single time; under 0.055% belongs to the top ten. The sequenced material came from naive CD4+ T cells from blood. These receptors all come from a woman younger than 30 in good health. Both conserved end residues are part of each CDR3. Each record gives: D gene, clone size, V gene, J gene, CDR3 DNA, CDR3 protein. A D gene is named only where the DNA matches it firmly. For some rows the clone size is stated as once, few or many, or as a class when expanded; others skip it.

D gene: TRBD1; clone size: NA; V gene: TRBV5-1; J gene: TRBJ2-7; CDR3 DNA: TGCGCCAGCAGCTTGACCGGGACAGGGGCCTACGAGCAGTACTTC; CDR3 protein: CASSLTGTGAYEQYF
D gene: TRBD2; clone size: few; V gene: TRBV11-1; J gene: TRBJ2-7; CDR3 DNA: TGTGCCAGCAGCTTAGCCGCTAGCGGGTACGAGCAGTACTTC; CDR3 protein: CASSLAASGYEQYF
D gene: TRBD2; clone size: few; V gene: TRBV4-1; J gene: TRBJ2-5; CDR3 DNA: TGCGCCAGCAGCCGTCCCGGGGGGGCCCGAGAGACCCAGTACTTC; CDR3 protein: CASSRPGGARETQYF
D gene: TRBD2; clone size: NA; V gene: TRBV5-1; J gene: TRBJ2-2; CDR3 DNA: TGCGCCAGCAGCGCCACTAGCGGGAGGGCCGGCGGGGAGCTGTTTTTT; CDR3 protein: CASSATSGRAGGELFF
D gene: TRBD2; clone size: NA; V gene: TRBV7-2; J gene: TRBJ2-2; CDR3 DNA: TGTGCCAGCAGCTCTCGGACTAGCGGGGGGGCCGGGGAGCTGTTTTTT; CDR3 protein: CASSSRTSGGAGELFF
D gene: TRBD1; clone size: few; V gene: TRBV30; J gene: TRBJ1-1; CDR3 DNA: TGTGCCTCGACGGGACAGATGAACACTGAAGCTTTCTTT; CDR3 protein: CASTGQMNTEAFF
D gene: NA; clone size: NA; V gene: TRBV15; J gene: TRBJ2-7; CDR3 DNA: TGTGCCACCAGCAGAGAGGGAGTCGAGCAGTACTTC; CDR3 protein: CATSREGVEQYF
D gene: TRBD2; clone size: few; V gene: TRBV10-3; J gene: TRBJ2-7; CDR3 DNA: TGTGCCATCAGTGACTGGACTAGCGGGAGCTCCTACGAGCAGTACTTC; CDR3 protein: CAISDWTSGSSYEQYF
D gene: NA; clone size: NA; V gene: TRBV13; J gene: TRBJ1-2; CDR3 DNA: TGTGCCAGCAGCACCTGGACAGCGTATAACTATGGCTACACCTTC; CDR3 protein: CASSTWTAYNYGYTF
D gene: TRBD1; clone size: NA; V gene: TRBV19; J gene: TRBJ2-4; CDR3 DNA: TGTGCCAGACGACAGGGCGAGGTCAAAAACATTCAGTACTTC; CDR3 protein: CARRQGEVKNIQYF
D gene: TRBD2; clone size: NA; V gene: TRBV2; J gene: TRBJ2-7; CDR3 DNA: TGTGCCAGCAGTGATAGGCTAGCGGGAGTCTACGAGCAGTACTTC; CDR3 protein: CASSDRLAGVYEQYF
D gene: NA; clone size: NA; V gene: TRBV4-3; J gene: TRBJ1-1; CDR3 DNA: TGCGCCAGCAGCCCCACACCGAACACTGAAGCTTTCTTT; CDR3 protein: CASSPTPNTEAFF
D gene: TRBD2; clone size: NA; V gene: TRBV4-3; J gene: TRBJ2-7; CDR3 DNA: TGCGCCAGCAGCCAAGATCTCGGGACTAGCAGCTACGAGCAGTACTTC; CDR3 protein: CASSQDLGTSSYEQYF
D gene: TRBD1; clone size: NA; V gene: TRBV9; J gene: TRBJ2-2; CDR3 DNA: TGTGCCAGCAGCCCCCGGACAGGAACGGTCACCGGGGAGCTGTTTTTT; CDR3 protein: CASSPRTGTVTGELFF
D gene: TRBD2; clone size: NA; V gene: TRBV2; J gene: TRBJ2-1; CDR3 DNA: TGTGCCAGCAGTGGACTAGCGGGACGGTCCTACAATGAGCAGTTCTTC; CDR3 protein: CASSGLAGRSYNEQFF
D gene: NA; clone size: NA; V gene: TRBV23-1; J gene: TRBJ2-5; CDR3 DNA: TGCGCCAGCAGTCAATCAGCGACAGATTGCCAAGAGACCCAGTACTTC; CDR3 protein: CASSQSATDCQETQYF
D gene: TRBD1; clone size: NA; V gene: TRBV7-3; J gene: TRBJ2-1; CDR3 DNA: TGTGCCAGCAGCAACGGACAGGGCAATGAGCAGTTCTTC; CDR3 protein: CASSNGQGNEQFF
D gene: TRBD2; clone size: few; V gene: TRBV7-9; J gene: TRBJ2-6; CDR3 DNA: TGTGCCAGCAGCCCACCGGGACTAGCGGGAGGCTCTGGGGCCAACGTCCTGACTTTC; CDR3 protein: CASSPPGLAGGSGANVLTF
D gene: NA; clone size: few; V gene: TRBV9; J gene: TRBJ1-6; CDR3 DNA: TGTGCCAGCAGCGTAGATGGCAGGGAAGGTTCACCCCTCCACTTT; CDR3 protein: CASSVDGREGSPLHF
D gene: TRBD1; clone size: NA; V gene: TRBV18; J gene: TRBJ1-1; CDR3 DNA: TGTGCCAGCTCACCCCCTACGACAGGGGAGGCTTTCTTT; CDR3 protein: CASSPPTTGEAFF
D gene: NA; clone size: few; V gene: TRBV6-1; J gene: TRBJ1-2; CDR3 DNA: TGTGCCAGCAGTGAAGGCAGGGTCGGCGCGGGGGGCTACACCTTC; CDR3 protein: CASSEGRVGAGGYTF
D gene: NA; clone size: NA; V gene: TRBV6-5; J gene: TRBJ2-2; CDR3 DNA: TGTGCCAGCAGTTACTCGGGGCGTAAGGGCACCGGGGAGCTGTTTTTT; CDR3 protein: CASSYSGRKGTGELFF
D gene: NA; clone size: NA; V gene: TRBV30; J gene: TRBJ1-2; CDR3 DNA: TGTGCCTGGAGTGTACTTCTTGCGAATGGCTACACCTTC; CDR3 protein: CAWSVLLANGYTF
D gene: TRBD2; clone size: few; V gene: TRBV19; J gene: TRBJ2-2; CDR3 DNA: TGTGCCAGTACCACCGCACCCAGACTAGCCACCGGGGAGCTGTTTTTT; CDR3 protein: CASTTAPRLATGELFF
D gene: TRBD2; clone size: NA; V gene: TRBV11-2; J gene: TRBJ2-1; CDR3 DNA: TGTGCCAGCAGCCAGAGGACTAGCGGGACTTACAATGAGCAGTTCTTC; CDR3 protein: CASSQRTSGTYNEQFF
D gene: TRBD1; clone size: few; V gene: TRBV7-8; J gene: TRBJ1-1; CDR3 DNA: TGTGCCAGCAGACAACGACAGGGAGACACTGAAGCTTTCTTT; CDR3 protein: CASRQRQGDTEAFF
D gene: TRBD1; clone size: NA; V gene: TRBV4-1; J gene: TRBJ2-7; CDR3 DNA: TGCGCCAGCAGCCTACAGGGGAATGGGAACGAGCAGTACTTC; CDR3 protein: CASSLQGNGNEQYF
D gene: TRBD2; clone size: NA; V gene: TRBV4-2; J gene: TRBJ2-7; CDR3 DNA: TGTGCCAGCAGCCAAGAGGGACTAGCCTACGAGCAGTACTTC; CDR3 protein: CASSQEGLAYEQYF
D gene: NA; clone size: NA; V gene: TRBV5-1; J gene: TRBJ2-2; CDR3 DNA: TGCGCCAGCAGCTTCGGACAGAATCCCGGGGAGCTGTTTTTT; CDR3 protein: CASSFGQNPGELFF
D gene: TRBD2; clone size: NA; V gene: TRBV7-2; J gene: TRBJ2-2; CDR3 DNA: TGTGCCAGCACCTTCGGGGGGGTGGAAACCGGGGAGCTGTTTTTT; CDR3 protein: CASTFGGVETGELFF
D gene: NA; clone size: few; V gene: TRBV18; J gene: TRBJ2-7; CDR3 DNA: TGTGCCAGCTCACCTGGACAGACTACGGTCGAGCAGTACTTC; CDR3 protein: CASSPGQTTVEQYF
D gene: NA; clone size: NA; V gene: TRBV14; J gene: TRBJ1-1; CDR3 DNA: TGTGCCAGCAGCCAAGCACTCTACACTGAAGCTTTCTTT; CDR3 protein: CASSQALYTEAFF
D gene: NA; clone size: NA; V gene: TRBV7-2; J gene: TRBJ1-5; CDR3 DNA: TGTGCCAGCAGCTTGTACAATCAGCCCCAGCATTTT; CDR3 protein: CASSLYNQPQHF
D gene: NA; clone size: NA; V gene: TRBV4-1; J gene: TRBJ2-1; CDR3 DNA: TGCGCCAGCAGCCAAACAGGGAAGGAAAGCCGCGGGGGTTCGAGGGAGCAGTTCTTC; CDR3 protein: CASSQTGKESRGGSREQFF
D gene: TRBD2; clone size: once; V gene: TRBV5-4; J gene: TRBJ2-1; CDR3 DNA: TGTGCCAGCAGCCCTGGGGGGGCGGGGGGTACGAATGAGCAGTTCTTC; CDR3 protein: CASSPGGAGGTNEQFF
D gene: NA; clone size: NA; V gene: TRBV4-1; J gene: TRBJ2-7; CDR3 DNA: TGCGCCAGCAGCCAAGTGGCAGGGCCTACCTACGAGCAGTACTTC; CDR3 protein: CASSQVAGPTYEQYF